Described below is a single TCR beta chain sequence and its context. Its target is not known. This record comes from a study of a mutant IDH1 vaccine in newly diagnosed glioma. Overall study: It was radiotherapy, temozolomide, or both that patients received previously, with most receiving both.

Profiling relied on immunoSEQ multiplex PCR, and the TCRdb table lists in-frame clones only, not all of them. The sample includes tens of thousands of clones, roughly 87% of them seen just once. CDR3 size: 13 residues. V dropped 1 base and J dropped 1 base, with 4 bases sitting between them. Germline values: CDR1 MDHEN, CDR2 SYDVKM. As for time point: week 47, end of study. Vaccination used 300 ug of mutant IDH1 20-mer peptide per dose, with topical imiquimod. Each donor presented with a new WHO grade 3 or 4 astrocytoma that tested IDH1-mutant and showed ATRX loss. Study observations and caveats: Researchers report vaccine-induced immune responses in roughly 93% of patients.

The chain carries TRBV28 and TRBJ1-1; D call uncertain. The material was PBMCs, obtained from a glioma patient whose treatment included an IDH1 peptide vaccine. This clonotype originated in a woman aged 50 to 60 with glioma. DNA of the CDR3: TGTGCCAGCAGTTTATTCCAGAACACTGAAGCTTTCTTT. Translation: CASSLFQNTEAFF.